This TCR beta chain was observed in a study of cytomegalovirus exposure and HLA in healthy donors. The CDR3 is 15 residues long. Germline CDR1 MNHEY, CDR2 SMNVEV (reference sequence). The V gene end was trimmed by 4 bases and the J gene end by 4 bases; junction bases not matched to a gene: 6. The protocol was immunoSEQ multiplex PCR, while the TCRdb copy is restricted to in-frame clones and leaves out a portion. The repertoire consists of 100,000 or so clones, with about 88% occurring once and the leading ten covering under 4.5%. The TCR was taken from a woman aged 18-35 years in good health and CMV-seropositive. J is TRBJ2-7 and V is TRBV27; 11 nucleotides align to TRBD2. Sequencing was carried out using PBMCs. The CDR3 sequence is CASSSTTSGSYEQYF. The CDR3 coding sequence is TGTGCCAGCAGTTCCACTACTAGCGGGAGTTACGAGCAGTACTTC.